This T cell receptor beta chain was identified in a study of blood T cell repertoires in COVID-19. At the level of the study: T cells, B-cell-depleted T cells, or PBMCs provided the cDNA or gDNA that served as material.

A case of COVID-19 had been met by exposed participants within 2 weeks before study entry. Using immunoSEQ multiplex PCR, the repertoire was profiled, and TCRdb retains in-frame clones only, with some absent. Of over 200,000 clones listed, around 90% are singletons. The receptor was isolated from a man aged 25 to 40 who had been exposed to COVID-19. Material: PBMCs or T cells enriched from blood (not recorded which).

The chain's CDR3 is CASSVGRYEQYF. The DNA for the CDR3 is TGTGCCAGCAGCGTGGGGCGATACGAGCAGTACTTC. This chain links TRBV3-1 (or the pseudogene TRBV3-2) with TRBJ2-7; D is perhaps TRBD1 (5 bases). This CDR3 has 12 amino acids. Germline assignment: CDR1 LGHDT and CDR2 YNNKEL (reference sequence). Trimming left V 5 bases short and J 4 bases short, with 9 bases between.